This T cell receptor beta chain was obtained from a study of T cell changes during pregnancy in multiple sclerosis. Generated by immunoSEQ multiplex PCR, the TCRdb table keeps only in-frame clones and is missing some. The sample holds 45,000 to 60,000 clones; just over 90% are singletons and the top ten take nearly 0.2%. This clone is a singleton in its sample. Germline V gene data show CDR1 as ENHRY and CDR2 as SYGVKD. The CDR3 covers 19 residues. Trimming shortened V by 2 bases and J by 0 bases, and 22 bases separated the two germline ends. This chain connects TRBV10-3 to TRBJ1-1, with D perhaps TRBD1 (6 bases). Sequenced here: CD4+ T cells from peripheral blood mononuclear cells, sampled in the second trimester of pregnancy. This TCR came from a female donor with multiple sclerosis, enrolled in a pregnancy study. CDR3 loop: CAISERVLLRTGLNTEAFF. As DNA, the CDR3 is TGTGCCATCAGTGAGAGAGTCCTTCTTAGAACAGGGCTGAACACTGAAGCTTTCTTT.